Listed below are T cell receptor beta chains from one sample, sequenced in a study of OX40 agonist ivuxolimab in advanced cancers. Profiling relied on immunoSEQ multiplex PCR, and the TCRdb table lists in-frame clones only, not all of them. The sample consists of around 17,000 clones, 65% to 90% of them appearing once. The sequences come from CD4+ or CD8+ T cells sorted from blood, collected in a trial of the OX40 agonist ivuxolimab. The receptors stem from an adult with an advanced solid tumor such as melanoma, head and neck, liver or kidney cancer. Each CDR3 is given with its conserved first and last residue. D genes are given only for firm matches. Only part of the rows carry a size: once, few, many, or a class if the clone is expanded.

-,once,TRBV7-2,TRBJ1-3,TGTGCCAGCAGCTCCGGGGCCTCATCTGGAAACACCATATATTTT,CASSSGASSGNTIYF
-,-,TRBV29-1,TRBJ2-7,TGCAGCGTTCAAAGACAGGCCTCAGGCGAGCAGTACTTC,CSVQRQASGEQYF
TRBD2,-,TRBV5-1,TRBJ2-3,TGCGCCAGCAGCCCTGGGTCTAGCGGGGGCACAGATACGCAGTATTTT,CASSPGSSGGTDTQYF
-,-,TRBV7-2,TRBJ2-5,TGTGCCAGCAGCTCCAGCAATAGCGGCGGGACCCAGTACTTC,CASSSSNSGGTQYF
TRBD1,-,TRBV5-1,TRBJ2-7,TGCGCCAGCAGCTTGGAGAGGGGGCGTGGCGAGCAGTACTTC,CASSLERGRGEQYF
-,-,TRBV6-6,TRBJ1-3,TGTGCCAGCAGCCCTCAGTATTCTGGAAACACCATATATTTT,CASSPQYSGNTIYF
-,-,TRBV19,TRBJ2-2,TGTGCCAGTAGTATCGGGGCGGGACAAAACACCGGGGAGCTGTTTTTT,CASSIGAGQNTGELFF
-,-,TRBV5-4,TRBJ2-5,TGTGCCAGCAGCTTACGGCTGGGGGCCGGAGAGACCCAGTACTTC,CASSLRLGAGETQYF
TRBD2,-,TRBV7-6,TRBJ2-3,TGTGCCAGCAGCCTAGGACTAGCGGGAGGGCCGACCGATACGCAGTATTTT,CASSLGLAGGPTDTQYF
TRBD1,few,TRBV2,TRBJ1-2,TGTGCCAGCCGAACAAGACAGGGGACGAGTGACGGCTACACCTTC,CASRTRQGTSDGYTF
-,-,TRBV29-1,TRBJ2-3,TGCAGCGTTTGGGCGGGCCCCACAGATACGCAGTATTTT,CSVWAGPTDTQYF
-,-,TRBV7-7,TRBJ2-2,TGTGCCAGCAGCGGACCGTGGGGCAGGGAGAACACCGGGGAGCTGTTTTTT,CASSGPWGRENTGELFF
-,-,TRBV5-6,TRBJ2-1,TGTGCCAGCAGCTCGACTATGCCCAATCTGGTCTTC,CASSSTMPNLVF
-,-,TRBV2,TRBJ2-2,TGTGCCACCAAAGCGGACCTGAACACCGGGGAGCTGTTTTTT,CATKADLNTGELFF
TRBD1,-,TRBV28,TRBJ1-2,TGTGCCAGCAGCCCTGCCGGTTGGACAGGGGAGCGTGGCTACACCTTC,CASSPAGWTGERGYTF
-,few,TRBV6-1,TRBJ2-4,TGTGCCAGCAGTGCCGGTACCACGACAACTCTAGCCAAAAACATTCAGTACTTC,CASSAGTTTTLAKNIQYF
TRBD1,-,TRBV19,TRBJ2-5,TGTGCCAGTAGTATGGGACAGGCGCCGTACCAAGAGACCCAGTACTTC,CASSMGQAPYQETQYF
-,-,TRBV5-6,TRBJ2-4,TGTGCCAGCAGCTTGCCTGGGACCAAAAACATTCAGTACTTC,CASSLPGTKNIQYF
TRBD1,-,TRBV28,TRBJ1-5,TGTGCCAGCAGGCCCGGGACAGTCAATCAGCCCCAGCATTTT,CASRPGTVNQPQHF
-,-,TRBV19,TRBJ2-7,TGTGCCAGTACCGCCCCAGACTACGAGCAGTACTTC,CASTAPDYEQYF
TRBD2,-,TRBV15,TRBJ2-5,TGTGCCACCAGCAGAGCCGCTAGCGGCGGGCAAGAGACCCAGTACTTC,CATSRAASGGQETQYF
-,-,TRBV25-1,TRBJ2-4,TGTGCCAGCAGCCCCGGGGGTCCTAACATTCAGTACTTC,CASSPGGPNIQYF
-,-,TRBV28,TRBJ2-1,TGTGCCAGCAGTTTCCGGTACAATGAGCAGTTCTTC,CASSFRYNEQFF
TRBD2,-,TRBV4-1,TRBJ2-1,TGCGCCAGCAGCCGCGGAGGCCTAGCGGTCCTTGGGAATGAGCAGTTCTTC,CASSRGGLAVLGNEQFF